This T cell receptor beta chain was captured in a study of T-cell reconstitution after alpha-beta-depleted transplantation in children. Study conclusions and caveats: As was reported, about two months after transplant, alpha-beta T cells came from several hundred expanded graft clones. T cells produced anew were the main source of T-cell counts and diversity one year after transplant. For some patients, TCRbeta diversity was high at day 60 because of recipient T cells and thymic progenitors that survived.

There are a few counts of this clonotype. Its target is not known. TCRbeta library construction was performed incorporating unique molecular identifiers. MiXCR was run by TCRdb on the PCR reads, yielding one entry per CDR3 protein. Of about 170,000 distinct CDR3 sequences listed, over 8.5% were seen once; the top ten hold approximately 13%. The V end was cut by 5 bases, the J end by 0 bases, with 11 bases between. The CDR3 is made up of 15 amino acids. Germline loops: CDR1 SEHNR, CDR2 FQNEAQ (reference sequence). The V and J genes are TRBV7-9 and TRBJ1-3; D remains ambiguous. The material sequenced was PBMCs, taken before TCRalphabeta/CD19-depleted stem cell transplant. The clonotype was recovered from a boy aged 2-9 years with acute myeloid leukemia, due to receive a stem cell transplant. The CDR3 loop reads CASSRFDYSGNTIYF. The CDR3 DNA reads TGTGCCAGCAGCCGATTCGACTACTCTGGAAACACCATATATTTT.